This T cell receptor beta chain derives from a study of PD-1 blockade in classical Hodgkin lymphoma. Study overall: Intravenous infusions of nivolumab 3 mg/kg reached patients every 2 weeks. Notes on the study in general: At C4D1, TCR diversity had climbed significantly for CD4+ cells, though not for CD8+ cells. Diminished baseline TCR diversity has been reported in newly diagnosed patients relative to healthy donors.

Method: immunoSEQ multiplex PCR; TCRdb's copy keeps in-frame clones and lacks some. Altogether approximately 150,000 clones are present, around 84% being singletons, with the ten largest covering roughly 9.8%. The patients all showed relapse after autologous stem cell transplantation, while their brentuximab vedotin exposure varied. The patients, who had relapsed/refractory classical Hodgkin lymphoma, achieved best responses of complete response, partial response or progressive disease. Details on this clone: What it binds is unknown.

Trimming shortened V by 0 bases and J by 6 bases, and 11 bases separated the two germline ends. Germline loops: CDR1 LNHNV, CDR2 YYDKDF (reference sequence). There are 14 residues in the CDR3. This specimen was peripheral blood mononuclear cells (PBMCs), taken before the second cycle of nivolumab. This TCR was sampled from a human donor with classical Hodgkin lymphoma. The rearrangement links TRBV15 to TRBJ1-1; no clear D gene. The CDR3, as DNA: TGTGCCACCAGCAGAGATATGGTCTCCCCTGAAGCTTTCTTT. This encodes CATSRDMVSPEAFF.